This T cell receptor beta chain was recovered during a study of blood T cell repertoires in COVID-19. Across the study: Collection of acute and convalescent COVID-19 samples took place in the United States, Italy and Spain. In each case, the material was cDNA or gDNA derived from T cells, B-cell-depleted T cells, or PBMCs.

CDR3 length: 13 residues. Between the trimmed V and J ends, which lost 0 bases and 10 bases, there was a span of 12 bases. The germline V gene encodes CDR1 LGHNA and CDR2 YSLEER. As originally analysed: Reference gene primer amplification gave estimated nucleated cell counts. The repertoire was sequenced with immunoSEQ multiplex PCR; TCRdb's copy has only in-frame clones and lacks some. V and J calls and clone size are copied from that table; D and trimming were computed from the DNA. The table shows about 250,000 clones, with about four fifths occurring only once. Patients at the Seattle site were enrolled during active infection and followed longitudinally.

The V and J genes are TRBV4-3 and TRBJ1-1; D possibly corresponds to TRBD1 (5 bases). Sequenced input: peripheral blood. This receptor was obtained from a person aged 65 to 79 with COVID-19, enrolled during active disease. The CDR3 sequence is CASSQEDTLGAFF. The CDR3, as DNA: TGCGCCAGCAGCCAAGAGGACACCCTCGGAGCTTTCTTT.